The rows below give T cell receptor beta chains drawn from one sample of a study of early T cells in non-severe SARS-CoV-2 infection. From the 5' RACE reads, TCRdb called clonotypes with MiXCR, one entry per CDR3 protein. The sample yields roughly 30,000 distinct CDR3 sequences, under 6% seen once. Sequencing used whole blood. The receptors derive from an adult who was a healthcare worker with PCR-confirmed SARS-CoV-2 infection or an uninfected control (not recorded which). The CDR3 runs from the conserved cysteine through the conserved F or W. The D gene is left open where the match is weak. Where a row states a size, it is once, few, many or the class of an expanded clone; other rows omit it.

>TRBV7-6|TRBJ1-1|many|-
CASSLALGHVMNTEAFF
TGTGCCAGCAGCTTAGCACTCGGACACGTCATGAACACTGAAGCTTTCTTT
>TRBV28|TRBJ1-6|many|-
CASTPPDRDNSPLHF
TGTGCCAGCACCCCCCCCGACAGAGACAATTCACCCCTCCACTTT
>TRBV18|TRBJ1-6|many|-
CASAKGLGSAINSPLHF
TGTGCCAGCGCAAAAGGCCTGGGGTCCGCGATTAATTCACCCCTCCACTTT
>TRBV5-3|TRBJ1-1|many|-
CARSLRQRIYEAFF
TGTGCCAGAAGCTTGCGGCAGAGAATTTATGAAGCTTTCTTT
>TRBV10-3|TRBJ2-2|-|-
CAISEFGRNTGELFF
TGTGCCATCAGTGAGTTTGGTAGAAACACCGGGGAGCTGTTTTTT
>TRBV10-1|TRBJ2-2|few|-
CASSNRVTGELFF
TGCGCCAGCAGCAACAGGGTCACCGGGGAGCTGTTTTTT
>TRBV20-1|TRBJ2-5|many|TRBD2
CSAASGLAGETQYF
TGCAGTGCCGCCTCAGGACTAGCGGGCGAGACCCAGTACTTC
>TRBV2|TRBJ2-7|many|-
CASSEALRTDSYEQYF
TGTGCCAGCAGTGAAGCTCTAAGGACGGACTCCTACGAGCAGTACTTC
>TRBV4-2|TRBJ2-1|medium-sized|-
CASSQEFNVAVQFF
TGTGCCAGCAGCCAAGAATTTAATGTGGCAGTGCAGTTCTTC
>TRBV30|TRBJ2-1|many|-
CAWSATTGIQFF
TGTGCCTGGAGCGCTACGACCGGGATCCAGTTCTTC
>TRBV4-2|TRBJ2-2|-|TRBD2
CASSQAGLAGPRGTGELFF
TGTGCCAGCAGCCAAGCCGGACTAGCGGGGCCTAGGGGCACCGGGGAGCTGTTTTTT
>TRBV11-2|TRBJ2-3|many|-
CASSLLYGLDTQYF
TGTGCCAGCAGCTTACTCTACGGCCTTGATACGCAGTATTTT
>TRBV6-5|TRBJ1-6|many|-
CASRPGPFSSPLHF
TGTGCCAGCAGACCGGGACCTTTTAGTTCACCCCTCCACTTT
>TRBV7-6|TRBJ2-5|few|TRBD2
CASSLLGLAGETQYF
TGTGCCAGCAGCTTATTAGGACTAGCGGGAGAGACCCAGTACTTC
>TRBV30|TRBJ1-1|-|TRBD1
CAWLGQLNTEAFF
TGTGCCTGGCTGGGACAGCTGAACACTGAAGCTTTCTTT
>TRBV20-1|TRBJ2-1|-|-
CSARGPRLENEQFF
TGCAGTGCTAGAGGACCCAGGTTAGAAAATGAGCAGTTCTTC
>TRBV28|TRBJ2-6|-|TRBD1
CASSGTASGANVLTF
TGTGCCAGCAGCGGGACAGCCTCTGGGGCCAACGTCCTGACTTTC
>TRBV15|TRBJ1-2|many|TRBD1
CATSRDPGTGHILYGYTF
TGTGCCACCAGCAGAGATCCCGGGACAGGGCATATTCTCTATGGCTACACCTTC
>TRBV19|TRBJ1-2|many|-
CASSEAGTVNYGYTF
TGTGCCAGTAGCGAAGCCGGGACGGTGAACTATGGCTACACCTTC
>TRBV11-3|TRBJ2-1|few|-
CASSLDDSYNEQFF
TGTGCCAGCAGCTTAGACGACAGCTACAATGAGCAGTTCTTC
>TRBV5-1|TRBJ1-6|many|-
CASSGPSDLNSPLHF
TGCGCCAGCAGCGGACCCTCCGATCTAAATTCACCCCTCCACTTT
>TRBV6-5|TRBJ1-1|many|TRBD1
CASRQGMVGGTEAFF
TGTGCCAGCCGACAGGGGATGGTCGGCGGCACTGAAGCTTTCTTT
>TRBV4-3|TRBJ1-2|many|TRBD1
CASSPDRAGYTF
TGCGCCAGCAGCCCGGACAGGGCTGGCTACACCTTC
>TRBV18|TRBJ2-7|-|TRBD2
CASSPGTSHYEQYF
TGTGCCAGCTCGCCCGGGACTAGCCACTACGAGCAGTACTTC
>TRBV10-3|TRBJ2-4|few|-
CAISESGSKNIQYF
TGTGCCATCAGTGAGTCAGGCAGCAAAAACATTCAGTACTTC
>TRBV5-8|TRBJ1-6|-|-
CASRHRGAAAYNSPLHF
TGTGCCAGCAGGCACCGAGGCGCCGCTGCTTATAATTCACCCCTCCACTTT
>TRBV20-1|TRBJ1-1|many|TRBD1
CSARGPLGQGMNTEAFF
TGCAGTGCTAGAGGGCCTCTAGGACAGGGAATGAACACTGAAGCTTTCTTT
>TRBV29-1|TRBJ1-5|many|-
CSVAKSDNQPQHF
TGCAGCGTTGCGAAGAGTGACAATCAGCCCCAGCATTTT
>TRBV4-3|TRBJ1-2|few|-
CASSPTPGQPTEF
TGCGCCAGCAGCCCGACCCCAGGACAGCCAACCGAATTC
>TRBV20-1|TRBJ2-3|many|-
CSATPTRHGTDTQYF
TGCAGTGCCACCCCGACACGACATGGCACAGATACGCAGTATTTT
>TRBV5-1|TRBJ2-1|-|TRBD2
CASSFSGVLGNEQFF
TGCGCCAGCAGCTTTAGCGGGGTCTTGGGAAATGAGCAGTTCTTC
>TRBV27|TRBJ1-6|many|-
CASTRGSNNSPLHF
TGTGCCAGTACACGGGGATCGAATAATTCACCCCTCCACTTT
>TRBV5-1|TRBJ2-5|many|-
CASSLVQETQYF
TGCGCCAGCAGCTTGGTCCAAGAGACCCAGTACTTC
>TRBV3-1|TRBJ2-7|many|TRBD1
CASSPTAGTGVYEQYF
TGTGCCAGCAGCCCTACCGCGGGGACAGGGGTCTACGAGCAGTACTTC
>TRBV28|TRBJ1-6|-|-
CASSLERDNSPLHF
-
>TRBV4-2|TRBJ2-2|-|TRBD2
CASSQGPAGGYTGELFF
TGTGCCAGCAGCCAAGGTCCAGCGGGGGGATACACCGGGGAGCTGTTTTTT
>TRBV7-2|TRBJ1-1|-|-
CASSLGYRLNTEAFF
TGTGCCAGCAGCTTAGGATACAGGTTGAACACTGAAGCTTTCTTT
>TRBV3-1|TRBJ2-5|many|-
CASSQEDETQYF
TGTGCCAGCAGCCAGGAAGACGAGACCCAGTACTTC
>TRBV7-3|TRBJ1-3|many|-
CASSPGQGGNTIYF
TGTGCCAGCAGCCCCGGGCAGGGGGGAAACACCATATATTTT
>TRBV19|TRBJ2-7|many|-
CASSPWTSSYEQYF
TGTGCCAGTAGTCCCTGGACCAGCTCCTACGAGCAGTACTTC
>TRBV5-1|TRBJ2-7|many|TRBD1
CASSFGTETYEQYF
TGCGCCAGCAGCTTCGGGACAGAAACCTACGAGCAGTACTTC
>TRBV10-3|TRBJ2-4|-|-
CAISEGGGAAKNIQYF
TGTGCCATCAGTGAGGGGGGCGGGGCAGCCAAAAACATTCAGTACTTC
>TRBV2|TRBJ2-4|many|-
CASSNTAGEGWHF
TGTGCCAGCAGTAACACTGCAGGGGAGGGTTGGCACTTC
>TRBV24-1|TRBJ1-2|many|-
CATSDQNYGYTF
TGTGCCACCAGTGATCAGAACTATGGCTACACCTTC
>TRBV18|TRBJ1-1|many|TRBD1
CASSAAGGEAFF
TGTGCCAGCTCAGCTGCAGGGGGTGAAGCTTTCTTT